This T cell receptor (beta chain) was found in a study of kidney transplant recipient with SARS-CoV-2 infection. TCRdb re-called the reads with MiXCR, one entry per CDR3 protein. The sample lists roughly 230,000 distinct CDR3 sequences; around 30% were seen once. V was pared by 5 bases and J by 0 bases, with 17 bases between. From germline, CDR1 is KGHDR and CDR2 SFDVKD. The CDR3 is 17 amino acids. This TCR derives from a male patient aged 25-45 years who had COVID-19 and was a kidney transplant recipient. Some of the T cells may derive from the graft donor. This chain links TRBV24-1 with TRBJ2-3; the D gene could be TRBD1 or TRBD2 (6 bases each). Sequenced material: a blood sample, taken at baseline and on roughly day 110 from a kidney transplant recipient. Here the CDR3 DNA reads TGTGCCACCAGTGTCGGGGGCCCCTCCCCTAGCACAGATACGCAGTATTTT. Translating gives CATSVGGPSPSTDTQYF.